This T cell receptor beta chain was identified in a study of T-cell reconstitution after alpha-beta-depleted transplantation in children. Study outcomes and limitations: Alpha-beta T cells present about two months after transplant were reported to originate from several hundred expanded graft clones. Among T cells one year after transplant, newly produced cells accounted for most counts and diversity. The origin of high day-60 TCRbeta diversity in some patients lay in surviving recipient T cells and thymic progenitors.

The CDR3 extends over 14 amino acids. Germline lookup yields CDR1 DFQATT and CDR2 SNEGSKA (reference sequence). V shed 3 bases and J shed 0 bases, with 9 bases lying between them. This clonotype was seen at least ten times. Its antigen is not identified. Construction of the TCRbeta library involved unique molecular identifiers. One entry per CDR3 protein results from TCRdb running MiXCR on the PCR reads. The sample consists of a few hundred thousand distinct CDR3 sequences, under 15% of them appearing once. This sequence joins TRBV20-1 and TRBJ1-5; no clear D. The starting material was PBMCs, mostly from graft donor cells, obtained 360 days after TCRalphabeta/CD19-depleted stem cell transplant. This TCR derives from a male patient between 5 and 17 years old who had a stem cell transplant for acute myeloid leukemia, so the T cells may come from the graft donor. DNA of the CDR3: TGCAGTGCTAGCCCGAGGGCTAGCAATCAGCCCCAGCATTTT. Translated: CSASPRASNQPQHF.